This T cell receptor beta chain came from a study of T cells expressing NK-cell markers. Study context: Researchers got TCR beta repertoires out of sorted CD3+CD56+NKG2C+, CD3+CD56+NKG2C- and CD3+CD56-NKG2C+ T cells. In the group of eight sequenced donors, seven were HCMV-seropositive and one was seronegative. Whole-study findings and limits: In several donors, these clonotypes also led the CD3+CD56-NKG2C+ fraction.

The CDR3 sequence is 13 residues long. Germline V lookup: CDR1 LNHDA, CDR2 SQIVND (reference sequence). Remarks on this clonotype: What it binds is unknown.

Libraries used 5'RACE template switching adding universal primer site and UMIs. From its re-call of the 5' RACE reads, TCRdb lists each CDR3 protein once, without DNA. The sample holds 120,000 to 150,000 distinct CDR3 sequences. Sequencing was done on a sample of blood T cells: a sorted CD56 or NKG2C T cell subset, CD4+ or CD8+ T cells, or bulk PBMC T cells (not recorded which). The chain has TRBV19 and TRBJ2-5. This clonotype originated in a man younger than 35 in good health. CDR3 in amino acids: CASRELSQETQYF.